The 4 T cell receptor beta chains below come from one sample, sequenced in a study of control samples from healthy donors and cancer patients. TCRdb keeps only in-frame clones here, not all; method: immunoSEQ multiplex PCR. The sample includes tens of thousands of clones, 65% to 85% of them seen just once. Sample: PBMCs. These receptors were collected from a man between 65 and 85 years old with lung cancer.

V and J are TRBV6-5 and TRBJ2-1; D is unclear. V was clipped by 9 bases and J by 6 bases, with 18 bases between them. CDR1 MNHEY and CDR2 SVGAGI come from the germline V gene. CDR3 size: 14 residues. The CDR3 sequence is CASSGPALFNEQFF. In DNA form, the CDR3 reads TGTGCCAGTTCAGGACCAGCCCTCTTCAATGAGCAGTTCTTC.

In DNA, the CDR3 is TGTGCCACCAGCCTAGCGGGCACAGATACGCAGTATTTT. Its translation: CATSLAGTDTQYF. The genes are TRBV15 and TRBJ2-3; 7 bases fit TRBD2. Germline V lookup: CDR1 LNHNV, CDR2 YYDKDF (reference sequence). The CDR3 totals 13 residues. Trimming took 5 bases from V and 1 from J; bases not matched to a gene: 0.

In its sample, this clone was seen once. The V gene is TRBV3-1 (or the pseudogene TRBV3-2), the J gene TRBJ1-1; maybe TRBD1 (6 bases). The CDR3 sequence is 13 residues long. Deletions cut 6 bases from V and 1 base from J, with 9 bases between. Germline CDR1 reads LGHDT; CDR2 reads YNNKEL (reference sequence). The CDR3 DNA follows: TGTGCCAGCAGACTACAGGGGAACACTGAAGCTTTCTTT. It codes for CASRLQGNTEAFF.

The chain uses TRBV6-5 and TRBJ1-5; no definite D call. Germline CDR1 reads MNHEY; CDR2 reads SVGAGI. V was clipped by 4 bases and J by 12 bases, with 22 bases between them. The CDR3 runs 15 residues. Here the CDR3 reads CASSSGEIKAGHQHF. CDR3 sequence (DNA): TGTGCCAGCAGTTCTGGCGAGATCAAGGCAGGTCACCAGCATTTT.